What follows describes a single TCR beta chain. Its cognate antigen is unknown. CDR1 LNHDA and CDR2 SQIVND come from the germline V gene (reference sequence). The length of the CDR3 is 15 residues. Trimming removed 2 bases at V and 2 bases at J, with 7 bases between. It was cDNA, reverse transcribed from extracted RNA, that served as the sequencing template. TCRdb's table, derived via immunoSEQ multiplex PCR, lists solely in-frame clones and lacks some. The table lists 95,000 to 100,000 clones, more than 55% of them singletons. Stated treatment: oral pan-JAK inhibitor, 5-10 mg twice daily. This sample was included in a study of CD8+ T cells in alopecia areata. Study details: Twice daily, treated patients received 5 to 10 mg of oral tofacitinib. Study outcomes and limitations: An increase in clonality over normal scalp was evident in lesional scalp, especially alopecia totalis/universalis. A large proportion of expanded lesional clones were detected persisting in scalp and blood during tofacitinib.

The source of this sequence is a human donor with alopecia areata. The chain carries TRBV19 and TRBJ2-6; D perhaps matches TRBD2 (5 bases). The sequences come from CD8+ T cells sorted from blood, collected at week 4, from a patient treated with tofacitinib. CDR3 protein: CASSISSTGANVLTF. CDR3 coding DNA: TGTGCCAGTAGTATATCTAGCACTGGGGCCAACGTCCTGACTTTC. Drawing the rest from reference TRBV19 and TRBJ2-6, the complete variable domain is DGGITQSPKYLFRKEGQNVTLSCEQNLNHDAMYWYRQDPGQGLRLIYYSQIVNDFQKGDIAEGYSVSREKKESFPLTVTSAQKNPTAFYLCASSISSTGANVLTFGAGSRLTVL.